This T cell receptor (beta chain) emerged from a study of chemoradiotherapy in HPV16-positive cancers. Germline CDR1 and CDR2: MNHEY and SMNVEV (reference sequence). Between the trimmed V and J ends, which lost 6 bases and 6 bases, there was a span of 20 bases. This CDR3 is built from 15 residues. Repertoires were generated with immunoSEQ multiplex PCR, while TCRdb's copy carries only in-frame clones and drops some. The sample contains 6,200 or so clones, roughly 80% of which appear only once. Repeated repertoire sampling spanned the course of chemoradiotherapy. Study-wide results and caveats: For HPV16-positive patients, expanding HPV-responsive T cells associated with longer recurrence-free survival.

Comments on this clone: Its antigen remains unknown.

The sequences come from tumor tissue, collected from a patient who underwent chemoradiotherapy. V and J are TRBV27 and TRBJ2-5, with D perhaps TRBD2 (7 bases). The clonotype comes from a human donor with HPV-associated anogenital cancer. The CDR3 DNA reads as TGTGCCAGCAGGAGGGGGGGGCGGGAGCCTAAGACCCAGTACTTC. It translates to CASRRGGREPKTQYF.